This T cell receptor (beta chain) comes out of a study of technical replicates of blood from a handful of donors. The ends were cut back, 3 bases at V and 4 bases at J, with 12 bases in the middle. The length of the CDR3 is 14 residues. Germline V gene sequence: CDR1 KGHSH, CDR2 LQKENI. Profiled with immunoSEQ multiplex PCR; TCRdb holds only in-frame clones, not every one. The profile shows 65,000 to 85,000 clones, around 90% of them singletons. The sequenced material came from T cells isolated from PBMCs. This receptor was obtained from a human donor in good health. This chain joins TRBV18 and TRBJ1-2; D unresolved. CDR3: CASSPVPETYGYTF. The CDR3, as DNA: TGTGCCAGCTCACCTGTCCCGGAGACCTATGGCTACACCTTC.